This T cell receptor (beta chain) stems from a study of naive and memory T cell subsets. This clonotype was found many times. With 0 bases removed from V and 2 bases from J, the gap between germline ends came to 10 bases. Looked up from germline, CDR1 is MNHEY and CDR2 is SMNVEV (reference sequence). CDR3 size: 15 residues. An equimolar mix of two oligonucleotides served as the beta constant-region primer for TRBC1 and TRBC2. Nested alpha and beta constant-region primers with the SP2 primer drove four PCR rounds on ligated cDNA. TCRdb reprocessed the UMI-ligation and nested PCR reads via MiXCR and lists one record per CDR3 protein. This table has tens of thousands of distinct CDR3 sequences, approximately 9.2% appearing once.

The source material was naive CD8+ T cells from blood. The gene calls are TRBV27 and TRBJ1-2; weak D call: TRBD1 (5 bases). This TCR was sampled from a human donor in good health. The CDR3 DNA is TGTGCCAGCAGTTTATCGGAAGGGGCCAACTATGGCTACACCTTC. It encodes CASSLSEGANYGYTF.